This T cell receptor (beta chain) was documented in a study of shared clonotypes between healthy human individuals (TCRdb year 2020). About the full investigation: The cohort included three men and two women between 18 and 49 years of age. For each donor, CD4 naive and CD4 memory were each given three plates, CD8 naive was given two plates, and CD8 memory was given one plate. Blood TCR repertoires of 5 or 6 healthy adults were deeply sequenced to estimate repertoire size and the extent of clonotype sharing between individuals. Libraries were prepared and TCR repertoires were sequenced by different laboratories using diverse techniques, in order to increase sequencing depth and limit assay-specific biases. Between about 0.9 and 8.9 billion PBMCs per donor were obtained by leukapheresis. Overall results and qualifications from the work: Roughly 5.2% of naive CD4, roughly 3.6% of naive CD8, around 2.3% of memory CD4, and approximately 0.39% of memory CD8 clonotypes were shared across several donors. Only blood was sampled, and tissue TCR repertoires likely differ from those in blood. Even with the large sequencing depth, rarefaction of the sorted-subset datasets indicated that sequencing was incomplete. Pairwise subsampling led to the expectation that sequencing depth would affect the degree of clonotype sharing among donors. Because the study included only a small number of donors, the genetic and exposure-history diversity represented was limited. Estimated clonotype richness was generally larger for naive than for memory subsets. Compared with non-shared clonotypes, clonotypes shared by all four sorted-subset donors had higher generation probabilities.

Using the deep immunoSEQ assay, multiplex PCR amplified TCR CDR3 regions from genomic DNA. For each cell subset, the extracted genomic DNA was distributed evenly across all wells of several immunoSEQ 96-well plates, and each plate served as one replicate. For sorted subsets, 150 to 250 ng genomic DNA, equal to tens of thousands of T cell genomes, was loaded into each replicate PCR. The purified libraries were quantified using a Qubit 3.0 fluorometer, sized with a Bioanalyzer 2100, and then quantified again using the KAPA Library Quantification kit. A separate single-read 150-cycle Illumina NextSeq 550 flow cell was used to sequence each immunoSEQ 96-well plate. Turning to the authors' computational methods: The immunoSEQ output contained only junctional sequences without quality scores, so filtering could not match that applied to full-length reads. Sequences were annotated with PyIR, a Python wrapper for IgBLAST v1.9, and V/J genes and CDR3 were assigned using IMGT germline references. Reads were removed for weak V/J assignments (E-value above 1e-6), missing CDR3, stop codons, out-of-frame junctions, or ambiguous translated residues. V3J clonotypes were defined by identical inferred V gene, J gene, and CDR3 amino acid sequence. The percentage overlap between two repertoires was calculated by dividing the number of shared unique clonotypes by the size of the smaller repertoire. Repertoire richness was assessed with RTK rarefaction, the Chao1 estimator, and Recon v2.1 estimates of unobserved clonotypes. Generation probabilities for all TCRbeta clonotypes obtained by the gDNA method from a handful of donors were computed using OLGA. Imported from immuneACCESS, the table was reduced by TCRdb to in-frame sequences with V and J called. These copies leave out some clones; in studies compared against another copy, an unresolved V gene accounts for under half, and the cause of the remainder is not known. V and J calls and clone size are as listed in that table; D and trimming were resolved from the DNA. The sample profile shows over a million clones; approximately 98.5% of them were found once. 0.36% of the sample is taken by the ten largest.

The donors were healthy, HIV-negative adults with no recently reported acute infections or vaccinations. All donors were Caucasian adults living in Nashville, Tennessee, USA. CD4+ T cells were enriched through magnetic negative selection, after which naive cells were positively selected on CD45RA and the remaining negative fraction served as the memory subset. Blood was collected by leukapheresis, and PBMCs were isolated by Ficoll-Histopaque density gradient centrifugation and then cryopreserved in liquid nitrogen vapor phase. Analytical flow cytometry was used to check the purity and quantity of each magnetically sorted T cell population. From each sorted fraction, genomic DNA was isolated and quantified by UV absorbance on a Nanodrop 2000c. As concerns this clone: It lacks a known antigen. No base-level quality is on record; no much larger clone is a single base apart.

The receptor's source is a man aged 30 to 45 in good health. What was sequenced was naive CD4+ T cells sorted from blood. In light of the paper, this sample's cell subset or site label describes: CD45RA+ positively selected.

The CDR3 region has the sequence CASSQVTRDRDYEQYF. The sequenced DNA is TGTGCCAGCAGCCAGGTTACTCGGGACAGGGACTACGAGCAGTACTTC. The V and J genes are TRBV11-2 and TRBJ2-7; 9 middle bases align to TRBD1. The cysteine opens and the phenylalanine closes a CDR3 of 16 amino acids. CDR3 DNA only is kept here, 48 bases in frame from base 1. CDR1 is given as SGHAT and CDR2 as FQNNGV, both from the germline V gene. The V end gives up 5 bases and the J end 3 bases, leaving 11 bases in the junction not matched to a gene.